The 10 T cell receptor beta chains in this list originate from one sample, sequenced in a study of cytomegalovirus exposure and HLA in healthy donors. It was with 60 Vbeta and 13 Jbeta primers that the PCR ran. The assay was immunoSEQ multiplex PCR, and TCRdb's table has in-frame clones only and misses some. The sample has roughly 140,000 clones, 79% seen once; the top ten hold around 6.5%. The sequenced sample consisted of PBMCs. The source of these receptors is a man between 50 and 59 years old in good health and CMV-seropositive.

The chain uses TRBV30 and TRBJ2-1; 7 bases align to TRBD1. With 5 bases clipped from V and 2 bases from J, the junction kept 6 bases outside the gene matches. Germline V gene sequence: CDR1 GTSNPN, CDR2 SVGIG (reference sequence). This CDR3 comprises 14 residues. Written as DNA, the CDR3 is TGTGCCTGGGGGACCGGGACAGCCTACAATGAGCAGTTCTTC. As protein: CAWGTGTAYNEQFF.

This chain joins TRBV11-2 and TRBJ2-7; tentatively, D is TRBD2 (5 bases). V gave up 4 bases and J gave up 0 bases, with 10 bases separating them. The CDR3 is 14 amino acids. The V gene's germline CDR1 is SGHAT and CDR2 FQNNGV. This chain's CDR3 is CASSSRGNSYEQYF. As DNA, the CDR3 is TGTGCCAGCAGCTCTCGAGGGAACTCCTACGAGCAGTACTTC.

The J gene is TRBJ2-5, the V gene TRBV14; perhaps TRBD1 as D (7 bases). CDR1 is SGHDN, CDR2 FVKESK, per germline. Trimming left V 4 bases short and J 5 bases short, with 20 bases between. This CDR3 comprises 16 residues. CDR3 region: CASSRRGGGAWETQYF. In DNA form, the CDR3 reads TGTGCCAGCAGCCGAAGAGGAGGGGGCGCCTGGGAGACCCAGTACTTC. The complete variable domain, with remaining parts taken from reference TRBV14 and TRBJ2-5, reads EAGVTQFPSHSVIEKGQTVTLRCDPISGHDNLYWYRRVMGKEIKFLLHFVKESKQDESGMPNNRFLAERTGGTYSTLKVQPAELEDSGVYFCASSRRGGGAWETQYFGPGTRLLVL.

This clone came up once. The chain is built from TRBV7-9 and TRBJ2-1, with a possible D match to TRBD2 (6 bases). CDR1 and CDR2 from the germline V gene are SEHNR and FQNEAQ (reference sequence). The CDR3 runs to 14 residues. V shed 3 bases and J shed 5 bases, with 11 bases lying between them. The CDR3 reads CASSLAGSDNEQFF. The CDR3 region has the DNA TGTGCCAGCAGCTTGGCCGGGAGTGACAATGAGCAGTTCTTC.

The chain couples TRBV29-1 to TRBJ1-4; 8 bases agree with TRBD1. V shed 2 bases and J 7 bases; nucleotides not matched to a gene: 6. This CDR3 has 14 residues. Germline values: CDR1 SQVTM, CDR2 ANQGSEA. DNA for the CDR3: TGCAGCGTTGAACAGCCAGGGGGCGGTGAAAAACTGTTTTTT. Its protein is CSVEQPGGGEKLFF.

The V gene is TRBV5-8, the J gene TRBJ1-5; D is unclear. The ends were cut back, 0 bases at V and 4 bases at J, with 5 bases in the middle. CDR3 length: 13 residues. Per the germline V gene, CDR1 is SGHTS and CDR2 is YDEGEE. The CDR3 sequence is CASSLAHNQPQHF. In DNA form, the CDR3 reads TGTGCCAGCAGCTTGGCACATAATCAGCCCCAGCATTTT.

The chain uses TRBV5-1 and TRBJ1-1; 10 positions agree with TRBD1. Germline V gene sequence: CDR1 SGHRS, CDR2 YFSETQ. The CDR3 totals 15 residues. V lost 4 bases to trimming and J lost 5 bases; unmatched junction nucleotides: 8. In nucleotides, the CDR3 is TGCGCCAGCAGCCCGAGACAGGGGGCATGGACTGAAGCTTTCTTT. It is translated as CASSPRQGAWTEAFF.

The chain links TRBV25-1 to TRBJ1-1, with TRBD1 as a possible D gene (6 bases). Between the trimmed V and J ends, which lost 6 bases and 4 bases, there was a span of 15 bases. The germline CDR1 and CDR2 sequences are MGHDK and SYGVNS. This CDR3 has 14 amino acids. The CDR3, as DNA: TGTGCCAGCAGCCGGGGGGCGAGGAGCACTGAAGCTTTCTTT. Translated, it gives CASSRGARSTEAFF.

The chain joins TRBV7-9 to TRBJ1-4; D uncertain. Per the germline V gene, CDR1 is SEHNR and CDR2 is FQNEAQ (reference sequence). This CDR3 contains 12 residues. V was cut by 4 bases and J by 5 bases, with 5 bases left in between. The CDR3 DNA follows: TGTGCCAGCAGCTCCTTAAATGAAAAACTGTTTTTT. Amino acids: CASSSLNEKLFF. Together with reference TRBV7-9 and TRBJ1-4, the CDR3 gives the full variable domain: DTGVSQNPRHKITKRGQNVTFRCDPISEHNRLYWYRQTLGQGPEFLTYFQNEAQLEKSRLLSDRFSAERPKGSFSTLEIQRTEQGDSAMYLCASSSLNEKLFFGSGTQLSVL.

This chain joins TRBV28 and TRBJ1-2; tentative D call: TRBD1 (6 bases). V lost 6 bases and J lost 7, with 15 bases in between. This CDR3 is built from 13 residues. Germline V CDR1 and CDR2: MDHEN, SYDVKM. CDR3: CASSATGFRGYTF. The CDR3 DNA reads as TGTGCCAGCAGCGCAACAGGGTTTCGTGGCTACACCTTC.